Listed below are T cell receptor beta chains from one sample, sequenced in a study of T-cell memory formation after mild COVID-19. TCRdb re-derived calls from the 5' RACE reads in MiXCR, one entry per CDR3 protein. The top ten clones hold around 27% of a sample with fewer than 140,000 distinct CDR3 sequences, 9.5% to 15% of them seen once. Material for sequencing was PBMCs or a T cell subset sorted from them (not recorded which). Source of these receptors: an adult woman who had mild COVID-19 (a few samples of this study predate the infection). Cell type and time point are not known. CDR3s include the opening cysteine and the closing phenylalanine or tryptophan. D genes are given only for firm matches. Not every row has a clone size; where given, it reads once, few, many or a size class.

clone_size j_call v_call d_call cdr3_nt cdr3_aa
- TRBJ2-7 TRBV20-1 TRBD2 TGCAGTGCTAGAGTACGGGGGGAACCCTACGAGCAGTACTTC CSARVRGEPYEQYF
few TRBJ2-2 TRBV7-6 TRBD2 TGTGCCAGCAGCTCGTTAGCGGGAGACAACACCGGGGAGCTGTTTTTT CASSSLAGDNTGELFF
- TRBJ1-2 TRBV5-1 TRBD1 TGCGCCAGCAGCGGGACAGGGGATGACTATGGCTACACCTTC CASSGTGDDYGYTF
- TRBJ2-7 TRBV20-1 - TGCAGTGCTAGAGATCCCAAGGCGACGATCTACGAGCAGTACTTC CSARDPKATIYEQYF
few TRBJ1-5 TRBV9 TRBD1 TGTGCCAGCAGCTTGACCGGGACAGATAATCAGCCCCAGCATTTT CASSLTGTDNQPQHF
- TRBJ2-7 TRBV5-6 - TGTGCCAGCAGCTATGCCGACTACGAGCAGTACTTC CASSYADYEQYF
- TRBJ2-1 TRBV6-5 - TGTGCCAGCAGTTACTCCGACACGTACAATGAGCAGTTCTTC CASSYSDTYNEQFF
few TRBJ1-2 TRBV5-1 - TGCGCCAGCAGCTTGGCCAAGGGTGTGGATGGCTACACCTTC CASSLAKGVDGYTF
few TRBJ1-2 TRBV7-9 - TGTGCCAGCAGTTACAGGGACGACTATGGCTACACCTTC CASSYRDDYGYTF
- TRBJ2-4 TRBV7-2 TRBD1 TGTGCCAGCAGCTTAGAACAGGGGGCGCGGAACATTCAGTACTTC CASSLEQGARNIQYF
- TRBJ2-2 TRBV7-9 TRBD2 TGTGCCAGCAGCTCAGGCCTAGCGGGAGAGGGTACCGGGGAGCTGTTTTTT CASSSGLAGEGTGELFF
few TRBJ2-7 TRBV7-9 - TGTGCCAGCAGCGCCATCACCTACGAGCAGTACTTC CASSAITYEQYF
many TRBJ2-5 TRBV6-6 TRBD2 TGTGCCAGCGGTCTAGCGGGGGGGAGAGAGACCCAGTACTTC CASGLAGGRETQYF
few TRBJ2-1 TRBV20-1 TRBD2 TGCAGTGCTCCCTTTAGCGGGGGCGGTAATGAGCAGTTCTTC CSAPFSGGGNEQFF
few TRBJ2-7 TRBV12-3/TRBV12-4 TRBD2 TGTGCCAGCAGTCCCGGACTAGCGGGAGGGTGGAGCTCCTACGAGCAGTACTTC CASSPGLAGGWSSYEQYF
few TRBJ2-3 TRBV24-1 - TGTGCCACCAGTGATCGCTATGCTTACACAGATACGCAGTATTTT CATSDRYAYTDTQYF
few TRBJ1-1 TRBV9 - TGTGCCAGCAGCGCCGGAGGGGGGGTCACTGAAGCTTTCTTT CASSAGGGVTEAFF
medium-sized TRBJ2-3 TRBV19 - TGTGCCAGCAGTTCGTTGAGGGAGTACCCCACAGATACGCAGTATTTT CASSSLREYPTDTQYF
- TRBJ2-2 TRBV2 - TGTGCCAGCAGTGATTTCACAGGAACCGGGGAGCTGTTTTTT CASSDFTGTGELFF
many TRBJ2-1 TRBV29-1 TRBD1 TGCAGCGTTGCGCCCAGGGGGTACAATGAGCAGTTCTTC CSVAPRGYNEQFF
many TRBJ2-5 TRBV29-1 - TGCAGCGGAATAGGGGGGTTCGGAGAGACCCAGTACTTC CSGIGGFGETQYF
- TRBJ2-7 TRBV24-1 TRBD1 TGTGCCACCAGTGTAGGGACAGGCTACGAGCAGTACTTC CATSVGTGYEQYF
- TRBJ2-7 TRBV27 TRBD2 TGTGCCAGCAGTCGGCGGGGGGGACACTACGAGCAGTACTTC CASSRRGGHYEQYF
- TRBJ2-7 TRBV4-1 - TGCGCCAGCAGCCAAGAGGTAGTACTGGGGCCAGGGGAGCAGTACTTC CASSQEVVLGPGEQYF
- TRBJ2-1 TRBV19 - TGTGCCAGTAGTATGCAGGACGGATACAATGAGCAGTTCTTC CASSMQDGYNEQFF
- TRBJ2-7 TRBV2 TRBD1 TGTGCCAGCAGTGAAAGGACAGGGCTTTCCTACGAGCAGTACTTC CASSERTGLSYEQYF
many TRBJ2-2 TRBV4-3 TRBD1 TGCGCCAGCAGCCAAGATAGGGGACAGGGCTTGGCCGGGGAGCTGTTTTTT CASSQDRGQGLAGELFF
few TRBJ2-3 TRBV6-4 - TGTGCCAGCAGTGAAGAGGGGCTCACAGATACGCAGTATTTT CASSEEGLTDTQYF
few TRBJ2-7 TRBV6-2/TRBV6-3 TRBD1 TGTGCCATCAGGGACAGAGTCTACGAGCAGTACTTC CAIRDRVYEQYF
- TRBJ2-1 TRBV4-1 TRBD1 TGCGCCAGCAGTCAAGGGGCGGGACAGGGCTACAATGAGCAGTTCTTC CASSQGAGQGYNEQFF
- TRBJ1-2 TRBV12-3/TRBV12-4 - TGTGCCAGCAGTTTTGAGCCCGGGACACTCGGCTACACCTTC CASSFEPGTLGYTF
few TRBJ2-1 TRBV7-3 TRBD2 TGTGCCAGCAGCTTACTCGCGGGAGGGAGCTCCTACAATGAGCAGTTCTTC CASSLLAGGSSYNEQFF
- TRBJ2-7 TRBV5-6 - TGTGCCAGCAGCTTGGAGGGTAGAAACCACGAGCAGTACTTC CASSLEGRNHEQYF
- TRBJ2-2 TRBV7-2 TRBD1 TGTGCCAGCGGTATTACAGGGGTATGGACCGGGGAGCTGTTTTTT CASGITGVWTGELFF
- TRBJ1-2 TRBV7-9 - TGTGCCAGCAGCTTCGGGGACGCAGCTAACTATGGCTACACCTTC CASSFGDAANYGYTF
few TRBJ2-5 TRBV7-7 - TGTGCTAGCAGCTTATATCAGGGGATTGAGACCCAGTACTTC CASSLYQGIETQYF
many TRBJ2-3 TRBV12-3/TRBV12-4 - TGTGCCAGCAGCTCAACTGGGACCCCAGGAGATACGCAGTATTTT CASSSTGTPGDTQYF
few TRBJ2-3 TRBV12-3/TRBV12-4 - TGTGCCAGCAGCCCAACGGGTACGCAGTATTTT CASSPTGTQYF